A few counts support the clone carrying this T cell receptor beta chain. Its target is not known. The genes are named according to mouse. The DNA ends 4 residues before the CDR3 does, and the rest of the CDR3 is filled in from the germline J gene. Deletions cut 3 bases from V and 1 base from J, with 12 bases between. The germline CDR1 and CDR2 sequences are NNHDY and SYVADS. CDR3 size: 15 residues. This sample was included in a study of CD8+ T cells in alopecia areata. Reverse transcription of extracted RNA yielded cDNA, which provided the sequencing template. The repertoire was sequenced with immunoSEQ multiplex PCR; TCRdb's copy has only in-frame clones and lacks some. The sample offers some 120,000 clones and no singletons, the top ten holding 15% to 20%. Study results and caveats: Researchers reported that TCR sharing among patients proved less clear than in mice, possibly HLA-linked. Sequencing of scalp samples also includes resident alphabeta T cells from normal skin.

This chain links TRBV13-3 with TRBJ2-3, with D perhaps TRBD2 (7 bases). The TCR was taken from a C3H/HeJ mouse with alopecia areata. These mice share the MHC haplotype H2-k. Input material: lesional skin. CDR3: CASSGGAKGAETLYF. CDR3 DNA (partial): TGTGCCAGCAGTGGGGGGGCGAAAGGTGCAGAA.